This passage covers 3 T cell receptor beta chains from one sample sequenced in a study of OX40 agonist ivuxolimab in advanced cancers. Library prep was done by the immunoSEQ multiplex PCR assay. TCRdb limited this immuneACCESS table to in-frame rearrangements with V and J called. A share of clones is missing; checked studies link under half to unresolved V genes, and the rest is unexplained. For this sample the table gives about 73,000 clones, of which around 86% were detected only once. The ten largest clones add up to under 0.75% of the sample. Sequenced material: CD4+ or CD8+ T cells sorted from blood, taken in a trial of the OX40 agonist ivuxolimab. The receptors come from an adult with an advanced solid tumor such as melanoma, head and neck, liver or kidney cancer.

This clone appeared a single time. CDR3 sequence: CAWSVTQAGTQYF. The CDR3 DNA follows: TGTGCCTGGAGTGTAACCCAAGCTGGGACCCAGTACTTC. V gene TRBV30 combines with J gene TRBJ2-5; D gene uncertain. Germline CDR1 is GTSNPN and CDR2 is SVGIG (reference sequence). Trimming cost V 0 bases and J 7 bases, with 12 bases left between them. The CDR3 contains 13 residues.

The rearrangement links TRBV5-1 to TRBJ2-1; a possible D gene is TRBD2 (6 bases). Trimming removed 4 bases at V and 5 bases at J, with 16 bases between. Germline V CDR1 and CDR2: SGHRS, YFSETQ. This CDR3 comprises 15 residues. CDR3 amino acids: CASSPGLDKHNEQFF. CDR3 nucleotides: TGCGCCAGCAGCCCGGGACTGGACAAGCACAATGAGCAGTTCTTC.

The rearrangement joins TRBV6-6 to TRBJ2-7; no clear D gene. This CDR3 has 16 amino acids. Trimming removed 0 bases from V and 3 bases from J, with 15 bases in between. The germline gives CDR1 MNHNY, CDR2 SVGAGI (reference sequence). The CDR3 loop reads CASSYSEKSLVYEQYF. The CDR3 DNA follows: TGTGCCAGCAGTTACTCGGAAAAGAGTTTGGTCTACGAGCAGTACTTC.